The T cell receptor beta chain described here comes from a study of early T cells in non-severe SARS-CoV-2 infection (dated by TCRdb to the early 2020s). Regarding the study in general: TCR sequencing used bulk RNA from unsorted whole blood, so alpha and beta chains could not be paired. Beyond this particular receptor, the publication reports: VDJdb matching was skewed toward anti-spike CD8 responses and likely underestimated virus-specific expansions by missing private and CD4 specificities.

Many counts were recorded for this clonotype. What antigen it recognizes has not been identified. No qualities accompany the bases; no much larger clone lies one base away. A case-control design nested within a healthcare worker cohort in London, UK, was used, with weekly nasopharyngeal swab PCR tests and blood sampling performed. Healthcare workers were recruited between 23 and 31 March 2020, during the week of the UK lockdown, and were followed weekly for up to about 15 weeks. Receptor amplification or capture employed 5' RACE. TCRdb lists the instrument as NextSeq 500. The TCR library protocol attached unique molecular identifiers to individual cDNA molecules to correct for sequencing error and PCR bias. Both TCR alpha and beta chains were sequenced, and tight co-correlation was observed between alpha and beta sequence abundances in each sample. The original methods were these. Decombinator V4 was used to annotate TCR sequences for V gene, J gene and CDR3. TCRs were defined as expanded if a significant change between any two time points was detected under a Poisson model with p below 0.0001. TCR abundances were normalised to the total number of TCRs sequenced per sample and were expressed as counts per million. MAIT TCRs were defined by TRAV1-2 paired with TRAJ12, TRAJ20 or TRAJ33, and iNKT TCRs by TRAV10 paired with TRAJ18. VDJdb, accessed on 1 November 2021, was searched for TCRs annotated for CMV, EBV and SARS-CoV-2, and TCRs annotated for more than one antigen were excluded. TCRdb trimmed the raw reads at Q25, called clones with MiXCR and kept productive beta chains. When rows share a CDR3 protein, they turn into one entry using the most common DNA and genes. V and J calls and clone size were set by TCRdb, not the authors. This sample lists some 61,000 distinct CDR3 sequences; 7.5% to 9% were detected once. The ten largest clonotypes hold roughly 4% of the sample.

The junction shows trimming of 2 bases on V and 10 bases on J, and the gene matches do not reach 10 bases of it. CDR1 and CDR2 (LGHNA, YNFKEQ) derive from the germline V gene. Spanning cysteine to phenylalanine, the CDR3 consists of 17 amino acids. This entry keeps only the CDR3 DNA: 51 bases, framed from base 1. This receptor was identified in an adult who was a healthcare worker with PCR-confirmed SARS-CoV-2 infection or an uninfected control (not recorded which). The specimen was whole blood, collected at baseline. The rearranged chain carries TRBV4-2 and TRBJ1-6; TRBD1 fits 11 bases in the junction. This receptor has the CDR3 CASSQSAGQGVSSPLHF. In nucleotide form, the sequence is TGTGCCAGCAGCCAATCGGCGGGACAGGGGGTCAGCTCACCCCTCCACTTT.